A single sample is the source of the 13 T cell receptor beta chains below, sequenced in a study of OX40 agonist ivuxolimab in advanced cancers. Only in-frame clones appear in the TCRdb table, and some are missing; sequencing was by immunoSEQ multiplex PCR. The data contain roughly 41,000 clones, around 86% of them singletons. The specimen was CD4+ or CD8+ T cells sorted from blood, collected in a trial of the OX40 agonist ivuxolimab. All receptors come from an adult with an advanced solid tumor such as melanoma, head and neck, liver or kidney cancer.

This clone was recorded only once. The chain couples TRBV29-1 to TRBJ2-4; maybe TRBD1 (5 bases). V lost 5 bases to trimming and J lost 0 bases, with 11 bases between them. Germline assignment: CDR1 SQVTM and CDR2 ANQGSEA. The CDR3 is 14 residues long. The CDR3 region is CSVQGRLAKNIQYF. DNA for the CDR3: TGCAGCGTTCAGGGAAGGCTAGCCAAAAACATTCAGTACTTC.

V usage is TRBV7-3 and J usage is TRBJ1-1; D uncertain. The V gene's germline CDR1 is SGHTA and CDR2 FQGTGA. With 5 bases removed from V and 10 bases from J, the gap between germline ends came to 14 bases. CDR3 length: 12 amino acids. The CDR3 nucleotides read TGTGCCAGCAGCCCTAGGACTTATGGAGCTTTCTTT. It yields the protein CASSPRTYGAFF. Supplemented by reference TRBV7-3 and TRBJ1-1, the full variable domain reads GAGVSQTPSNKVTEKGKYVELRCDPISGHTALYWYRQSLGQGPEFLIYFQGTGAADDSGLPNDRFFAVRPEGSVSTLKIQRTERGDSAVYLCASSPRTYGAFFGQGTRLTVV.

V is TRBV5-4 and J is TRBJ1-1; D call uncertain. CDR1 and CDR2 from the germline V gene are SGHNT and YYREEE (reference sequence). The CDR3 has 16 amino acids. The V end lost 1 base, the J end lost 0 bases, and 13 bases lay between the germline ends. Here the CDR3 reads CASSLRRVFVNTEAFF. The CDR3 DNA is TGTGCCAGCAGCTTGAGGAGGGTGTTCGTGAACACTGAAGCTTTCTTT.

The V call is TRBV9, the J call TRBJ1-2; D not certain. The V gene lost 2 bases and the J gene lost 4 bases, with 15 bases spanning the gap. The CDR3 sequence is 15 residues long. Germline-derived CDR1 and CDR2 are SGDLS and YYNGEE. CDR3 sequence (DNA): TGTGCCAGCAGCGTTACGGACGTAGTTCGCTATGGCTACACCTTC. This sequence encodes CASSVTDVVRYGYTF.

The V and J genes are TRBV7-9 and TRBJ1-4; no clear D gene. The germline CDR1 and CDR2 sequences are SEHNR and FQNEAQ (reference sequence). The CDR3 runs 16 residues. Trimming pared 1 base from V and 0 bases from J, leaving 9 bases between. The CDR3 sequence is CASSLEWAATNEKLFF. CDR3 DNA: TGTGCCAGCAGCTTAGAGTGGGCGGCAACTAATGAAAAACTGTTTTTT.

The CDR3 DNA is TGCGCCAGCAGCTTGAATCTCCTGGAGACCCAGTACTTC. Its protein is CASSLNLLETQYF. The V and J genes are TRBV5-1 and TRBJ2-5; D is ambiguous. This CDR3 region has 13 residues. With 1 base removed from V and 5 bases from J, the gap between germline ends came to 9 bases. Germline lookup yields CDR1 SGHRS and CDR2 YFSETQ. Full variable domain (rest looked up from reference TRBV5-1 and TRBJ2-5): KAGVTQTPRYLIKTRGQQVTLSCSPISGHRSVSWYQQTPGQGLQFLFEYFSETQRNKGNFPGRFSGRQFSNSRSEMNVSTLELGDSALYLCASSLNLLETQYFGPGTRLLVL.

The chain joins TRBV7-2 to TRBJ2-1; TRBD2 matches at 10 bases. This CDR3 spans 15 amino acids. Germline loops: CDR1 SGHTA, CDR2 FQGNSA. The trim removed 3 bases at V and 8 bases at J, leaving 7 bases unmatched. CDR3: CASSFQAGGKHEQFF. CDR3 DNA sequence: TGTGCCAGCAGCTTTCAAGCGGGGGGGAAGCATGAGCAGTTCTTC.

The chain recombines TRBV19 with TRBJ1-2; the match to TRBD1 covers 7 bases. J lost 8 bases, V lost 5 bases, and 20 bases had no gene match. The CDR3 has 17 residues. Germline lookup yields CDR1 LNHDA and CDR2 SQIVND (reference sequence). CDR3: CASSPRGRRDSMEGYTF. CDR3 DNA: TGTGCCAGTAGTCCGAGGGGGCGAAGGGATTCTATGGAGGGCTACACCTTC.

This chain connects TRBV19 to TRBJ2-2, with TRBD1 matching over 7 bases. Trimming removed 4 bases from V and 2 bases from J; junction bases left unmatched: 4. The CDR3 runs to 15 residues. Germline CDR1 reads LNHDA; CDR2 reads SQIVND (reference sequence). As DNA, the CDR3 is TGTGCCAGTAGTAGGGACAGCTCTAACACCGGGGAGCTGTTTTTT. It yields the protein CASSRDSSNTGELFF.

The CDR3: CASSPSAVQETQYF. The CDR3 DNA sequence: TGTGCCAGCAGCCCATCAGCCGTCCAAGAGACCCAGTACTTC. This chain joins TRBV7-2 and TRBJ2-5, with D hard to call. The germline V and J ends were trimmed by 5 bases and 1 base, with 11 bases remaining between them. The CDR3 extends over 14 amino acids. The germline gives CDR1 SGHTA, CDR2 FQGNSA.

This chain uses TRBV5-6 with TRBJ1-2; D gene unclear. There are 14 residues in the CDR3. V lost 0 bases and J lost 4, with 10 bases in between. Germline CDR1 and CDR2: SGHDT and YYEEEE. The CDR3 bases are TGTGCCAGCAGCTTGGTATCAGTAGTCTATGGCTACACCTTC. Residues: CASSLVSVVYGYTF.

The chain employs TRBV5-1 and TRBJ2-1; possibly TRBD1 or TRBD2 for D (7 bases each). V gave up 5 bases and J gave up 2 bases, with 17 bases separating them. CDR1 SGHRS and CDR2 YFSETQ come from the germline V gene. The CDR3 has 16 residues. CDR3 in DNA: TGCGCCAGCAGTGCAGGTGGGAGGGGGCCCTACAATGAGCAGTTCTTC. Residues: CASSAGGRGPYNEQFF.

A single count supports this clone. The DNA of the CDR3 is TGTGCCAGCAGCTTGGATAGGAACCAGCCCCAGCATTTT. The encoded protein is CASSLDRNQPQHF. This chain connects TRBV5-8 to TRBJ1-5; D gene uncertain. V lost 0 bases, J lost 7 bases, and 8 bases lay in between. This CDR3 has 13 residues. The germline V gene has CDR1 SGHTS and CDR2 YDEGEE.